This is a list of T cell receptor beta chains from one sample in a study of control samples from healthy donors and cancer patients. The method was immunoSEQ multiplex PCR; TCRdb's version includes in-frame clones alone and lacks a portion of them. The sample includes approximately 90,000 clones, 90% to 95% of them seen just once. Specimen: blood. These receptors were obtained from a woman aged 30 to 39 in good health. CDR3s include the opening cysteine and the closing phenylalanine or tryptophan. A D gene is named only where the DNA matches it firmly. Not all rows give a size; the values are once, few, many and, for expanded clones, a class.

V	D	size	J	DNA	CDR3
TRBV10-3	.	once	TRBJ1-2	TGTGCCGCTATGGGGGCCTACTATGGCTACACCTTC	CAAMGAYYGYTF
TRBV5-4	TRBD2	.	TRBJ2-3	TGTGCCAGCAGCTTAGCGGGGGGCACAGATACGCAGTATTTT	CASSLAGGTDTQYF
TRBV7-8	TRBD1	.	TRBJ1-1	TGTGCCAGCAGCTATAATCCGGGACAGAGAAACACTGAAGCTTTCTTT	CASSYNPGQRNTEAFF
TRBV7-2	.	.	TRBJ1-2	TGTGCCAGCAGCTTAGAGGGGACAATTCCCTATGGCTACACCTTC	CASSLEGTIPYGYTF
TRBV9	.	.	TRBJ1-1	TGTGCCAGCAGCGTAGATTCCTCCGGACTACTTGAAGCTTTCTTT	CASSVDSSGLLEAFF
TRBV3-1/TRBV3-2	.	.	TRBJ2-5	TGTGCCAGCAGCCAAGATTACTCCCAGGGATTAGGAGAGACCCAGTACTTC	CASSQDYSQGLGETQYF
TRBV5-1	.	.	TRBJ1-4	TGCGCCAGCAGCTTTTCAGGGGCTGCAACTAATGAAAAACTGTTTTTT	CASSFSGAATNEKLFF
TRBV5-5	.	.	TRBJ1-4	TGTGCCAGCACTCCAGCCAGTGCAACTAATGAAAAACTGTTTTTT	CASTPASATNEKLFF
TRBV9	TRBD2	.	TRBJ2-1	TGTGCCAGCAGCGTAGGGGCGCTAGCGGGAGGCAATGAGCAGTTCTTC	CASSVGALAGGNEQFF
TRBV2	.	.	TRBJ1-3	TGTGCCAGCACCTCTAGTAGCTCTGGAAACACCATATATTTT	CASTSSSSGNTIYF
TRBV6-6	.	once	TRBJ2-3	TGTGCCAGCAGCCGATCTAGGTCTAGCACAGATACGCAGTATTTT	CASSRSRSSTDTQYF
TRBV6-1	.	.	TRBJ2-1	TGTGCCAGCAGTGAAACGGCTGGCTCCTACAATGAGCAGTTCTTC	CASSETAGSYNEQFF
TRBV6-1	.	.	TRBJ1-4	TGTGCCAGCAGTGATTTGTCACGACGGGGGGAAAAACTGTTTTTT	CASSDLSRRGEKLFF
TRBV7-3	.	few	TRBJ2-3	TGTGCCAGCAGCCCTTGGACTAGCACAGATACGCAGTATTTT	CASSPWTSTDTQYF